The 7 T cell receptor beta chains below were found in one sample sequenced in a study of blood T cell repertoires in COVID-19. Repertoires were generated with immunoSEQ multiplex PCR, while TCRdb's copy carries only in-frame clones and drops some. This table has roughly 290,000 clones, around 87% appearing once. Sequencing used peripheral blood. These receptors all come from a woman aged 45-65 years who had recovered from COVID-19.

The chain uses TRBV7-9 and TRBJ2-5; 11 bases map to TRBD2. This CDR3 has 19 residues. V was clipped by 1 base and J by 5 bases; unmatched bases: 15. Germline CDR1 is SEHNR and CDR2 is FQNEAQ (reference sequence). In nucleotides, the CDR3 is TGTGCCAGCAGCTTAGAGCCCCGGCGTAGCGGGAGGGCCTATGAGACCCAGTACTTC. Translated: CASSLEPRRSGRAYETQYF.

The V gene is TRBV20-1, the J gene TRBJ1-1; 8 nucleotides line up with TRBD1. This CDR3 spans 11 amino acids. Germline-derived CDR1 and CDR2 are DFQATT and SNEGSKA (reference sequence). V shed 5 bases and J 6 bases; nucleotides not matched to a gene: 2. This CDR3 reads CSAGQGAEAFF. CDR3 bases: TGCAGTGCTGGACAGGGCGCTGAAGCTTTCTTT.

The chain combines TRBV5-1 with TRBJ2-7; 8 bases are shared with TRBD1. The CDR3 contains 15 residues. CDR1 and CDR2 from the germline V gene are SGHRS and YFSETQ. Losses at the gene ends were 0 bases for V and 2 bases for J; bases not matched to a gene: 4. The CDR3 coding sequence is TGCGCCAGCAGCTTGGCCGGGACAGGAGCCTACGAGCAGTACTTC. Its translation is CASSLAGTGAYEQYF. The variable domain in full, completed from reference TRBV5-1 and TRBJ2-7, reads KAGVTQTPRYLIKTRGQQVTLSCSPISGHRSVSWYQQTPGQGLQFLFEYFSETQRNKGNFPGRFSGRQFSNSRSEMNVSTLELGDSALYLCASSLAGTGAYEQYFGPGTRLTVT.

This chain joins TRBV24-1 and TRBJ2-1; D not resolved. The V gene lost 5 bases and the J gene lost 6 bases, with 7 bases spanning the gap. The germline CDR1 and CDR2 sequences are KGHDR and SFDVKD. This CDR3 is 12 amino acids long. CDR3 bases: TGTGCCACCAGTGCGGGTCGCAATGAGCAGTTCTTC. This codes for CATSAGRNEQFF.

The chain recombines TRBV19 with TRBJ2-7; the D gene is possibly TRBD2 (5 bases). The CDR3 is 15 residues long. The V end was cut by 7 bases, the J end by 3 bases, with 19 bases between. The germline CDR1 and CDR2 sequences are LNHDA and SQIVND (reference sequence). CDR3 coding DNA: TGTGCCAGTACCCCTCGAGAGGGAGACTTCTACGAGCAGTACTTC. It yields the protein CASTPREGDFYEQYF.

V and J are TRBV3-1 (or the pseudogene TRBV3-2) and TRBJ1-2; 10 bases agree with TRBD1. The V and J ends lost 2 bases and 8 bases, in that order; junction bases with no gene match: 8. CDR3 length: 15 residues. Germline lookup yields CDR1 LGHDT and CDR2 YNNKEL (reference sequence). The CDR3 DNA sequence: TGTGCCAGCAGCCAACCGGGACAGGGGCCTAGGGGCTACACCTTC. It yields the protein CASSQPGQGPRGYTF.

The chain carries TRBV19 and TRBJ2-2, with 13 bases aligning to TRBD2. Germline CDR1 is LNHDA and CDR2 is SQIVND (reference sequence). CDR3 size: 20 residues. The junction had 11 bases not matched to a gene; V was cut back by 3 bases and J by 1 base. The CDR3 is CASSIIGPGLAGKNTGELFF. Written as DNA, the CDR3 is TGTGCCAGTAGTATTATCGGGCCGGGACTAGCGGGAAAGAACACCGGGGAGCTGTTTTTT.